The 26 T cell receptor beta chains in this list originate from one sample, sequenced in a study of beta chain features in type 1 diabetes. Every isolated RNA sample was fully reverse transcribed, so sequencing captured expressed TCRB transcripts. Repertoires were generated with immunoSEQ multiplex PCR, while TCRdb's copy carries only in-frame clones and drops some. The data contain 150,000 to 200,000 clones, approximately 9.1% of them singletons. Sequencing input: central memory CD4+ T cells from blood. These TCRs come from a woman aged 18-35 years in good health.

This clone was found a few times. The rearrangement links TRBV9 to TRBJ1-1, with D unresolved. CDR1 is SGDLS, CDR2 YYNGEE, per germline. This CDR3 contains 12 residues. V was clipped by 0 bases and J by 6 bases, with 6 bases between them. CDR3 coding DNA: TGTGCCAGCAGCGTAGGGGGAGCTGAAGCTTTCTTT. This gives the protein CASSVGGAEAFF.

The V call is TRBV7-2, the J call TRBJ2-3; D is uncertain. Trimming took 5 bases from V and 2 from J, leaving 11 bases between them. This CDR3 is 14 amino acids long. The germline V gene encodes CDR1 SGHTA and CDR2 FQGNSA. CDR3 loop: CASSRRQDTDTQYF. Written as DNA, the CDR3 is TGTGCCAGCAGCCGAAGGCAGGACACAGATACGCAGTATTTT.

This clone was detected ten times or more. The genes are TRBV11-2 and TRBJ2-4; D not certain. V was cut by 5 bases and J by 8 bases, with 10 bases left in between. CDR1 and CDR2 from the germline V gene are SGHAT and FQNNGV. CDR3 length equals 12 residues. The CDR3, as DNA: TGTGCCAGCAGCGCGGAGTGGGACATTCAGTACTTC. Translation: CASSAEWDIQYF.

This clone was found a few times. Written as DNA, the CDR3 is TGTGCCAGCAGGTTGTTGCGAGGTTCCTACGAGCAGTACTTC. This gives the protein CASRLLRGSYEQYF. This sequence joins TRBV6-5 and TRBJ2-7; no definite D call. Between the trimmed V and J ends, which lost 6 bases and 1 base, there was a span of 13 bases. The CDR3 is 14 residues long. Looked up from germline, CDR1 is MNHEY and CDR2 is SVGAGI.

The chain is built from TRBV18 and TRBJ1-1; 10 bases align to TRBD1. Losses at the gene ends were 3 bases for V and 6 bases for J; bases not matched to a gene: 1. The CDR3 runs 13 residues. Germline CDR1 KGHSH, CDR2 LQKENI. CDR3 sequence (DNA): TGTGCCAGCTCACCCGGACAGGGGGCTGAAGCTTTCTTT. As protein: CASSPGQGAEAFF.

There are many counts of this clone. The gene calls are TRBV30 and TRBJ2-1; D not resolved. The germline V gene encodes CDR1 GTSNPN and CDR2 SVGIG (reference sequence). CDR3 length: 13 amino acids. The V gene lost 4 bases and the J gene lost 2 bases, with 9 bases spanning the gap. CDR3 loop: CAWMRSTYNEQFF. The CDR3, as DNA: TGTGCCTGGATGAGGTCGACCTACAATGAGCAGTTCTTC.

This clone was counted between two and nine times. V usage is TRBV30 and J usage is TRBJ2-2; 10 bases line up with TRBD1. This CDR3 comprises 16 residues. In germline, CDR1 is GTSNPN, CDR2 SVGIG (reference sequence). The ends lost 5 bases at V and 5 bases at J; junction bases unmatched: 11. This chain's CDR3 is CAWGRDRGLGTGELFF. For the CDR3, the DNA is TGTGCCTGGGGCCGGGACAGGGGCCTGGGGACCGGGGAGCTGTTTTTT. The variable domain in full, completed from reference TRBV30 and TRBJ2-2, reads SQTIHQWPATLVQPVGSPLSLECTVEGTSNPNLYWYRQAAGRGLQLLFYSVGIGQISSEVPQNLSASRPQDRQFILSSKKLLLSDSGFYLCAWGRDRGLGTGELFFGEGSRLTVL.

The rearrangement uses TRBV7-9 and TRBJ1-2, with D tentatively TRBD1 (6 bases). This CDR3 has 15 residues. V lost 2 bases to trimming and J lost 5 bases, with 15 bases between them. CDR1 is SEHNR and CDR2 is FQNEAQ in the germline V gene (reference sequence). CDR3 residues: CASSLSAGALYGYTF. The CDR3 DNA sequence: TGTGCCAGCAGCTTATCGGCAGGGGCATTATATGGCTACACCTTC.

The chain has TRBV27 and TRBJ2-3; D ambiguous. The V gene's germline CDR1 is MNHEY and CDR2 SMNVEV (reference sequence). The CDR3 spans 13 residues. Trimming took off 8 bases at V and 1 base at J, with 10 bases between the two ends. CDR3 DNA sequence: TGTGCCAGCGCCCACGGAGGCACAGATACGCAGTATTTT. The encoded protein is CASAHGGTDTQYF.

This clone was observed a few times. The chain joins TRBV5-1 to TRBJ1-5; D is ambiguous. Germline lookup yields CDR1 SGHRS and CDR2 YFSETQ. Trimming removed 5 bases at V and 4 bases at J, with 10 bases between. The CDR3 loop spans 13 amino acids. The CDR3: CASSARPNQPQHF. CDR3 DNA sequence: TGCGCCAGCAGTGCTAGGCCAAATCAGCCCCAGCATTTT.

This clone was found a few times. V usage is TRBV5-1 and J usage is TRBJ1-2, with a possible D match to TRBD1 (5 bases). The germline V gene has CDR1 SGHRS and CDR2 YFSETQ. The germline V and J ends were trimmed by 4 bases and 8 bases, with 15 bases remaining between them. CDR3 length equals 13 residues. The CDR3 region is CASSPGQGWGYTF. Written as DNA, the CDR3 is TGCGCCAGCAGCCCAGGACAAGGATGGGGCTACACCTTC. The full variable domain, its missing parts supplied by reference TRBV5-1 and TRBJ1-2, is KAGVTQTPRYLIKTRGQQVTLSCSPISGHRSVSWYQQTPGQGLQFLFEYFSETQRNKGNFPGRFSGRQFSNSRSEMNVSTLELGDSALYLCASSPGQGWGYTFGSGTRLTVV.

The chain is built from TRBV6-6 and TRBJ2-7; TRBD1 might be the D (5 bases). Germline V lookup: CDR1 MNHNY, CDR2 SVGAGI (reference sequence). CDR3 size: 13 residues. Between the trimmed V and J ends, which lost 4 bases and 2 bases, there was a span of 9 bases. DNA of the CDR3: TGTGCCAGCAGTTCCCCGGACACCTACGAGCAGTACTTC. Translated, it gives CASSSPDTYEQYF.

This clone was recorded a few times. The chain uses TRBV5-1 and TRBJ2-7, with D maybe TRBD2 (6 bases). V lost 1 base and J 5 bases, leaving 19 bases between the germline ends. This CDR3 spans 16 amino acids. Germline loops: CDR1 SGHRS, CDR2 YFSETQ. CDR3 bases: TGCGCCAGCAGCTTGAGAACGACGGGAGAGACCCACGAGCAGTACTTC. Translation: CASSLRTTGETHEQYF.

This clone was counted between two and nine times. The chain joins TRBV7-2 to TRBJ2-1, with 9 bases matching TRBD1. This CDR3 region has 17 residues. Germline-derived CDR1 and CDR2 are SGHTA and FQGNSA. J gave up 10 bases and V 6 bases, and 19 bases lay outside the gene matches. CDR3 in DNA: TGTGCCAGCAGTCCCACCTCACCGGGACAGGGTTTCAGAGAGCAGTTCTTC. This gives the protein CASSPTSPGQGFREQFF.

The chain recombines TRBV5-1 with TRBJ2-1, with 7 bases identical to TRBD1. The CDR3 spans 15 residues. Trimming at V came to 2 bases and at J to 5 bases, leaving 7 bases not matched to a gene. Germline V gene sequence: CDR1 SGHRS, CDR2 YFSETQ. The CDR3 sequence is CASSLTGQLNNEQFF. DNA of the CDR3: TGCGCCAGCAGCTTAACGGGACAGTTGAACAATGAGCAGTTCTTC. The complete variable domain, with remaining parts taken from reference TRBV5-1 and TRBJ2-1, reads KAGVTQTPRYLIKTRGQQVTLSCSPISGHRSVSWYQQTPGQGLQFLFEYFSETQRNKGNFPGRFSGRQFSNSRSEMNVSTLELGDSALYLCASSLTGQLNNEQFFGPGTRLTVL.

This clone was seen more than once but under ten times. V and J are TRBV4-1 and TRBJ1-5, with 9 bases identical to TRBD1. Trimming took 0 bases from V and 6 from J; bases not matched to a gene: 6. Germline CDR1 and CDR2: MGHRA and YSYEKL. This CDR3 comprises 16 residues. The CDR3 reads CASSQEWTGEGQPQHF. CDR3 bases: TGCGCCAGCAGCCAAGAGTGGACAGGGGAAGGTCAGCCCCAGCATTTT.

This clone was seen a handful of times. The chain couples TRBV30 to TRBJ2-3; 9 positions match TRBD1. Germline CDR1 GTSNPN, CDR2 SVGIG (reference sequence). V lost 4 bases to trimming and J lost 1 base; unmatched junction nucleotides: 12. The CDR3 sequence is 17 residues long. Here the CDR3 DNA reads TGTGCCTGGAACAGGGGGCCCCTTCGGAAAGGCACAGATACGCAGTATTTT. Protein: CAWNRGPLRKGTDTQYF.

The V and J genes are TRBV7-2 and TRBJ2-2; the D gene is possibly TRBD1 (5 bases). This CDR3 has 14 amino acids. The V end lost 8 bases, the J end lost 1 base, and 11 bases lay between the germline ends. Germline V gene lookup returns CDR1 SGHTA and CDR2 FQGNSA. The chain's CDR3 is CASFLQGNTGELFF. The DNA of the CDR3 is TGTGCCAGCTTCCTTCAGGGGAACACCGGGGAGCTGTTTTTT.

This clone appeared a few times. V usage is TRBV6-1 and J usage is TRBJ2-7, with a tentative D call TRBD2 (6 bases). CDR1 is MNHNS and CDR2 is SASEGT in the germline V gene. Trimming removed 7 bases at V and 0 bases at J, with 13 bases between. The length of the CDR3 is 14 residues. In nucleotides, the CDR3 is TGTGCCAGCACCCGGGACTCTCCCTCCTACGAGCAGTACTTC. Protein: CASTRDSPSYEQYF.

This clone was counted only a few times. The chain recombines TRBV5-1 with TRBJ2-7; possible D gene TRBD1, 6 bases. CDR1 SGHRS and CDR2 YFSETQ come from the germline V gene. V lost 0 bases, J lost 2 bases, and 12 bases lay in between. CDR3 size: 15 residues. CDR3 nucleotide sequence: TGCGCCAGCAGCTTGGAACCAGGGGCAGCCTACGAGCAGTACTTC. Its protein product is CASSLEPGAAYEQYF. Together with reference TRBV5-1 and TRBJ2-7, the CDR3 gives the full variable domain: KAGVTQTPRYLIKTRGQQVTLSCSPISGHRSVSWYQQTPGQGLQFLFEYFSETQRNKGNFPGRFSGRQFSNSRSEMNVSTLELGDSALYLCASSLEPGAAYEQYFGPGTRLTVT.

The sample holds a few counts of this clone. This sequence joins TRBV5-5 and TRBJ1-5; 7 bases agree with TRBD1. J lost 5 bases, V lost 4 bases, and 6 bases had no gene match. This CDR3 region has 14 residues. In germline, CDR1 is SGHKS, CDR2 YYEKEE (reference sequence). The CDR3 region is CASSTGDEHQPQHF. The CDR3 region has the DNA TGTGCCAGCAGCACAGGGGATGAGCATCAGCCCCAGCATTTT.

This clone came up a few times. CDR3 in amino acids: CASSLQGLGANVLTF. CDR3 sequence (DNA): TGTGCCAGCTCACTACAGGGGCTTGGGGCCAACGTCCTGACTTTC. The chain is built from TRBV18 and TRBJ2-6; 7 positions agree with TRBD1. V trimming: 4 bases; J trimming: 3 bases; junction bases outside the gene matches: 3. This CDR3 has 15 amino acids. Germline CDR1 and CDR2: KGHSH and LQKENI.

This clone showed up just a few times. The CDR3 region is CSATTNEKLFF. As DNA, the CDR3 is TGCAGCGCCACAACTAATGAAAAACTGTTTTTT. This chain joins TRBV29-1 and TRBJ1-4; D gene ambiguous. The CDR3 runs to 11 residues. V dropped 7 bases and J dropped 0 bases, with 3 bases sitting between them. Germline CDR1 and CDR2: SQVTM and ANQGSEA. The entire variable domain, with the rest obtained from reference TRBV29-1 and TRBJ1-4, is as follows: SAVISQKPSRDICQRGTSLTIQCQVDSQVTMMFWYRQQPGQSLTLIATANQGSEATYESGFVIDKFPISRPNLTFSTLTVSNMSPEDSSIYLCSATTNEKLFFGSGTQLSVL.

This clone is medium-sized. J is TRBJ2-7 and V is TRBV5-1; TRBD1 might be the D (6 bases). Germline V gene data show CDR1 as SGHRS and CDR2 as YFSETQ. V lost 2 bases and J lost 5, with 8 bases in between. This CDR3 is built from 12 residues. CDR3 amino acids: CASSLQGHEQYF. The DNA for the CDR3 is TGCGCCAGCAGCTTACAGGGCCACGAGCAGTACTTC.

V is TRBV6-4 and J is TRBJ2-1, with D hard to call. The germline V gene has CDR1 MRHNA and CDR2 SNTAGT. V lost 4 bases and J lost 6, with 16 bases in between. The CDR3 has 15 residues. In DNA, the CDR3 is TGTGCCAGCAGTGGAGGCCCAAACCGCCCCAATGAGCAGTTCTTC. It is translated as CASSGGPNRPNEQFF.

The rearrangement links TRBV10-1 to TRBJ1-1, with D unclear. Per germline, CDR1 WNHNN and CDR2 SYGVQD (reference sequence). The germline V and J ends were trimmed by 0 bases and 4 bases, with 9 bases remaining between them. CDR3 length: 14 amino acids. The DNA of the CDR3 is TGCGCCAGCAGTGAGTCGACTCGAGGCACTGAAGCTTTCTTT. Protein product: CASSESTRGTEAFF.